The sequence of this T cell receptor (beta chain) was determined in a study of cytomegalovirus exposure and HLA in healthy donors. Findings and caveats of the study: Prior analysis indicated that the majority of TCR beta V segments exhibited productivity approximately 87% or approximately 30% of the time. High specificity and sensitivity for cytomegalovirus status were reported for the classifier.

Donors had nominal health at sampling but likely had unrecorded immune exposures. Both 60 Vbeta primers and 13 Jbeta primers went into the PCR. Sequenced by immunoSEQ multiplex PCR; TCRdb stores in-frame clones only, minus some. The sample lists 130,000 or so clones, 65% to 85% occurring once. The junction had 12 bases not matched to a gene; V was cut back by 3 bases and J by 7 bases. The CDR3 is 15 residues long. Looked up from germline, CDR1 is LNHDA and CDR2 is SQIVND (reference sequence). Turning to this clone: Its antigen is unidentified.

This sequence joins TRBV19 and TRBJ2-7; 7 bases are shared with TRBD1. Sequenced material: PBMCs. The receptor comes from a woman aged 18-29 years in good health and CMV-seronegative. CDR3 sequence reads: CASSIYSDRAGEQYF. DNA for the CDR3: TGTGCCAGTAGTATTTATAGCGACAGGGCTGGTGAGCAGTACTTC.